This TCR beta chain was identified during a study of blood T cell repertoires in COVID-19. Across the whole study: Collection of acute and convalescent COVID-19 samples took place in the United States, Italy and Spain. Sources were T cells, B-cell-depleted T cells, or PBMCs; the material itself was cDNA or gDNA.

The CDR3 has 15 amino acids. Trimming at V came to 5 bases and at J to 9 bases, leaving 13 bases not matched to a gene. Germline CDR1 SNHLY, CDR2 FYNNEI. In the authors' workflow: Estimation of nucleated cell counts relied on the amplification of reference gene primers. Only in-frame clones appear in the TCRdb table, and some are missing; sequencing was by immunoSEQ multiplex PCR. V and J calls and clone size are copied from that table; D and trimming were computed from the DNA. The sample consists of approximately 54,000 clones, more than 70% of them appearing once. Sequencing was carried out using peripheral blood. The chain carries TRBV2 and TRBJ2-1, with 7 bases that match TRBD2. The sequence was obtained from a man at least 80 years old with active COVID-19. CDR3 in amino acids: CASSSRTSTVGEQFF. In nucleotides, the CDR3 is TGTGCCAGCAGTTCACGGACTAGTACGGTGGGTGAGCAGTTCTTC. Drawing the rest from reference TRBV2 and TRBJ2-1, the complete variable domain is EPEVTQTPSHQVTQMGQEVILRCVPISNHLYFYWYRQILGQKVEFLVSFYNNEISEKSEIFDDQFSVERPDGSNFTLKIRSTKLEDSAMYFCASSSRTSTVGEQFFGPGTRLTVL.